The rows below give T cell receptor beta chains drawn from one sample of a study of blood T cells in healthy people across ages. TCRdb itself ran the 5' RACE reads through MiXCR, one entry per CDR3 protein. This sample yields roughly 680,000 distinct CDR3 sequences, of which about 51% are seen a single time; 13% belongs to the top ten. What was sequenced was blood. The receptors here all came from a woman of 80 years or more in good health. Each CDR3 is given without its conserved first and last residue.

j_gene | v_gene | CDR3aa
TRBJ2-5 | TRBV12-3/TRBV12-4 | ASSSERGLGETQY
TRBJ2-3 | TRBV20-1 | SASPGQGPDTQY
TRBJ2-3 | TRBV20-1 | SAKLAGVGDTQY
TRBJ2-1 | TRBV20-1 | SANTPGGRVAYNEQF
TRBJ2-5 | TRBV29-1 | SVENFRAVGTQY
TRBJ2-1 | TRBV2 | ASMRDFFLVSYNEQF
TRBJ2-7 | TRBV3-1 | ASSDNVGYEQY
. | TRBV12-3/TRBV12-4 | ASSLANGAYNEQY
TRBJ2-1 | TRBV29-1 | SVGDSGYSYNEQF
TRBJ2-7 | TRBV25-1 | ASEGLAVYEQY
TRBJ1-1 | TRBV28 | ASSSGKPEAF
TRBJ2-1 | TRBV11-2 | ASIGTGRNEQF
. | TRBV3-1 | ASSQDSGVKTQY
TRBJ2-3 | TRBV29-1 | SVGEGSGTDTQY
TRBJ2-3 | TRBV7-2 | ASSLGASRDTQY
TRBJ1-2 | TRBV12-3/TRBV12-4 | ASTLDRGLYGYT
TRBJ2-7 | TRBV7-9 | ASSPRVEQY
TRBJ2-5 | TRBV6-5 | ASSSGLAGFQETQY
TRBJ2-1 | TRBV19 | ASSPLAGVGPYNEQF
TRBJ2-1 | TRBV7-9 | ASSSSPRRSGDYNEQF
TRBJ1-4 | TRBV7-9 | ASSWGGASANEKLF
TRBJ2-7 | TRBV18 | ASTDQYTYEQY
TRBJ1-5 | TRBV20-1 | SARVRGTGNQPQH
TRBJ2-7 | TRBV6-5 | ASSYAGRAYEQY
TRBJ2-7 | TRBV10-3 | AISGDGQMAEQY
TRBJ2-1 | TRBV20-1 | SAYGLAGNEQF
TRBJ2-1 | TRBV28 | ASTSGGLYGF
TRBJ1-1 | TRBV25-1 | ASRGQGSGTEAF
TRBJ2-1 | TRBV12-3/TRBV12-4 | ASFIFGGDEQF
. | TRBV3-1 | ASSTRQTHEQY
TRBJ1-4 | TRBV7-2 | ASSLAVSGPTNEKLF
TRBJ2-7 | TRBV12-3/TRBV12-4 | ASSLRLAGINEQY
TRBJ1-2 | TRBV20-1 | SASSGGSYGYT
TRBJ2-5 | TRBV18 | ASSPPGLGENNEQY
TRBJ2-1 | TRBV27 | ASRRIPHGNSYNEQF
TRBJ2-3 | TRBV9 | ASSPTSWTGGSTQY
TRBJ2-1 | TRBV28 | ASSPDNSGEGVNEQF
TRBJ2-6 | TRBV15 | ATSKNRNSGANVLT
TRBJ2-7 | TRBV28 | ASVRDRYEQY
TRBJ2-6 | TRBV4-1 | ASSQVGDRYDSGANVLT
TRBJ2-5 | TRBV13 | ASSKDRGETQY